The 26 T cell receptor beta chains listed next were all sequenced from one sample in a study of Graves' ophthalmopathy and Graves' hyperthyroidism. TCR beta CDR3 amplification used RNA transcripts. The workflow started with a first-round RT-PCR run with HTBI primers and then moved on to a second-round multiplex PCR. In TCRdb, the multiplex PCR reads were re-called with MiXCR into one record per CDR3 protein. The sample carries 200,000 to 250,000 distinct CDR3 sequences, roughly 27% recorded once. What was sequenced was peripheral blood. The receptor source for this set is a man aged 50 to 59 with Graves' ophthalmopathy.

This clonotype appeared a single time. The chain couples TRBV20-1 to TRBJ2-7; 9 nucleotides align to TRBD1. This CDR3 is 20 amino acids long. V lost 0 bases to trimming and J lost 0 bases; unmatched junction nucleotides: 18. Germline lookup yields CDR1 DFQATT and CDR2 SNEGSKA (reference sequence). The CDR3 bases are TGCAGTGCTAGAGATGTGAGAGGGACAGGGTCCTCCTTGAGCTCCTACGAGCAGTACTTC. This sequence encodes CSARDVRGTGSSLSSYEQYF.

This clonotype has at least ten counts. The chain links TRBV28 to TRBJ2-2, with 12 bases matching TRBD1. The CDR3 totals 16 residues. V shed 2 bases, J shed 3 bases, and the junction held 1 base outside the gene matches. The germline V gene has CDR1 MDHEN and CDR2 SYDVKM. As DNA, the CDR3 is TGTGCCAGCAGTTTAGGGACAGGGGGCGACACCGGGGAGCTGTTTTTT. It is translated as CASSLGTGGDTGELFF.

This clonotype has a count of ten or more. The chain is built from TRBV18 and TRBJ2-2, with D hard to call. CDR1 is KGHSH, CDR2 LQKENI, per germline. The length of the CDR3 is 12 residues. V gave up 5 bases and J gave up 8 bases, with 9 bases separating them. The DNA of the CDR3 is TGTGCCAGCTCAACGTCATCGGGGGAGCTGTTTTTT. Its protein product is CASSTSSGELFF.

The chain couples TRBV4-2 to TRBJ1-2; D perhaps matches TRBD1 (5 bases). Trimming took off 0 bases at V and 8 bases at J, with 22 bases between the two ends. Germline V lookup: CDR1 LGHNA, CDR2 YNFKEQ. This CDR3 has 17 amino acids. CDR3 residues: CASSQEGGRREGGGYTF. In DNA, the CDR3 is TGTGCCAGCAGCCAAGAGGGGGGTCGCCGGGAGGGAGGGGGCTACACCTTC.

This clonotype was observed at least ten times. The CDR3 DNA reads as TGTGCCAGCTCCCAGGACAGGGGGCCTGGTGGCTACACCTTC. Protein: CASSQDRGPGGYTF. The rearrangement joins TRBV18 to TRBJ1-2; TRBD1 agrees at 11 bases. V lost 6 bases and J lost 7; bases outside the gene matches: 7. CDR1 and CDR2 from the germline V gene are KGHSH and LQKENI. The CDR3 contains 14 residues. The variable domain in full, with the rest retrieved from reference TRBV18 and TRBJ1-2, is NAGVMQNPRHLVRRRGQEARLRCSPMKGHSHVYWYRQLPEEGLKFMVYLQKENIIDESGMPKERFSAEFPKEGPSILRIQQVVRGDSAAYFCASSQDRGPGGYTFGSGTRLTVV.

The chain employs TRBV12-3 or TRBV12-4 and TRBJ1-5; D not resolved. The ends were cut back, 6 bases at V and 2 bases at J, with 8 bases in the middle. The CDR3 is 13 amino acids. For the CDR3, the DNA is TGTGCCAGCAGCGGGTGGGGCAATCAGCCCCAGCATTTT. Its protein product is CASSGWGNQPQHF.

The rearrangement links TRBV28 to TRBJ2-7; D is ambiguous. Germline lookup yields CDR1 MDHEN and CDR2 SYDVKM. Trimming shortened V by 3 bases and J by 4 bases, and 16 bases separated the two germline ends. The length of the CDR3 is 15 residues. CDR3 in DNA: TGTGCCAGCAGTTTGGGATCTACCCTCTTGTACGAGCAGTACTTC. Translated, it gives CASSLGSTLLYEQYF.

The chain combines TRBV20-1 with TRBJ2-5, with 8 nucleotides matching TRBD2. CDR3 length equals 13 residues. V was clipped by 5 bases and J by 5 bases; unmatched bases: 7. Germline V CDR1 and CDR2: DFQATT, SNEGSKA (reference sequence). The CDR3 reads CSAPGGRLETQYF. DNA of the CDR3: TGCAGTGCTCCGGGAGGGAGGTTGGAGACCCAGTACTTC.

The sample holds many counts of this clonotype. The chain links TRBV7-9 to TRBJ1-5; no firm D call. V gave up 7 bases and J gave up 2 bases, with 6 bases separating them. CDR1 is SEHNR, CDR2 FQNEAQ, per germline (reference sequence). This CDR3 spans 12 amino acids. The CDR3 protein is CASTSGNQPQHF. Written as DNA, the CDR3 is TGTGCCAGCACGAGCGGCAATCAGCCCCAGCATTTT.

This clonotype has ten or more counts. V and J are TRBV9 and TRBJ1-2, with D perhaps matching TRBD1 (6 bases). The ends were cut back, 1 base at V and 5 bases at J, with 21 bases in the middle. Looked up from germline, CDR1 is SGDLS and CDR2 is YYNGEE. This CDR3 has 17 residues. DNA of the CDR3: TGTGCCAGCAGCGTATATGGAACTACCACAGGGTCGTATGGCTACACCTTC. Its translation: CASSVYGTTTGSYGYTF.

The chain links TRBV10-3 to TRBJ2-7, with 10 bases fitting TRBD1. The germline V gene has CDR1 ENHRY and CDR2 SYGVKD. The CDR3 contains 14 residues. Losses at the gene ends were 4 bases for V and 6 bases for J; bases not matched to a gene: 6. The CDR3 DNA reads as TGTGCCATCAGTGGGCGGACAGGGGGAAGCGAGCAGTACTTC. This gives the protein CAISGRTGGSEQYF.

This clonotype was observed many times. The CDR3 nucleotides read TGTGCCAGCTCACTAGCAGGTAGCAATCAGCCCCAGCATTTT. Translated, it gives CASSLAGSNQPQHF. The chain uses TRBV18 and TRBJ1-5; D is unresolved. Germline CDR1 is KGHSH and CDR2 is LQKENI. The CDR3 runs 14 residues. V was shortened by 4 bases and J by 0 bases, with 7 bases between the two germline ends.

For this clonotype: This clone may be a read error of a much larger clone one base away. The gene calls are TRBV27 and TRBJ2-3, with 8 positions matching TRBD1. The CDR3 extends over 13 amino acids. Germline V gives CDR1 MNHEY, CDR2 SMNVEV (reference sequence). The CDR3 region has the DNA TGTGCCAGCAGTTCACCGGACAGGGCAATGCAGAATTTT. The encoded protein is CASSSPDRAMQNF.

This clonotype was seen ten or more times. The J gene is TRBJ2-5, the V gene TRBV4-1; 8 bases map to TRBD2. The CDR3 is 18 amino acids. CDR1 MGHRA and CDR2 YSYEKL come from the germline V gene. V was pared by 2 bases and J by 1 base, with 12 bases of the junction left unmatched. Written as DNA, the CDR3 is TGCGCCAGCAGCCAACAGATAGCGGGATCGTTCGGCCAAGAGACCCAGTACTTC. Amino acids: CASSQQIAGSFGQETQYF.

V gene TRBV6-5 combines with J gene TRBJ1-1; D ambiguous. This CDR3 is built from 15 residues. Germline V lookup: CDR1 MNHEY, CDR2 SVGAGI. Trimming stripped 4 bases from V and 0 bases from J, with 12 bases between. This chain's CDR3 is CASSSRTVMNTEAFF. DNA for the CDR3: TGTGCCAGCAGTTCTAGGACGGTTATGAACACTGAAGCTTTCTTT.

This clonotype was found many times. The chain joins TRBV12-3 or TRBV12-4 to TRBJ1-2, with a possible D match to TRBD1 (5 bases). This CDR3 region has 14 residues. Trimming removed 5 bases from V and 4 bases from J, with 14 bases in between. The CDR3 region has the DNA TGTGCCAGCAGTCCAGGGACGGCTAGCTATGGCTACACCTTC. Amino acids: CASSPGTASYGYTF.

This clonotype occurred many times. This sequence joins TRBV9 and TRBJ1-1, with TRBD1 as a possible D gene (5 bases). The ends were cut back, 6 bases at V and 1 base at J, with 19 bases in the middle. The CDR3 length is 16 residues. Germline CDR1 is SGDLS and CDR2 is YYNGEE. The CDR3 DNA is TGTGCCAGCAATCCCGGCGAGGGACGAAGGAACACTGAAGCTTTCTTT. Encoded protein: CASNPGEGRRNTEAFF.

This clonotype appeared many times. The CDR3 here is CASSFSLSLYEQYF. The CDR3 DNA sequence: TGTGCCAGCAGTTTTAGTTTATCCCTCTACGAGCAGTACTTC. This chain joins TRBV27 and TRBJ2-7; D not resolved. This CDR3 region has 14 residues. V was cut by 3 bases and J by 3 bases, with 12 bases left in between. The V gene's germline CDR1 is MNHEY and CDR2 SMNVEV (reference sequence).

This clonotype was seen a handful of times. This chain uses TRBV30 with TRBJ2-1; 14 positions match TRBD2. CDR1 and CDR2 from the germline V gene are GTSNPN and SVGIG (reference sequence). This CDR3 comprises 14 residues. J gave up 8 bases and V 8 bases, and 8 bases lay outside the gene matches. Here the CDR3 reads CAGGGTSGSHEQFF. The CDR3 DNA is TGTGCCGGGGGTGGGACTAGCGGGAGCCATGAGCAGTTCTTC.

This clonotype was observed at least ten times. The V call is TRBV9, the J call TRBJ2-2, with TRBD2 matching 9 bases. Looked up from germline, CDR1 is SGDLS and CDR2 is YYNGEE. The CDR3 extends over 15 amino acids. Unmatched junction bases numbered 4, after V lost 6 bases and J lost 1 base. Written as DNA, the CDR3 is TGTGCCAGCACCTTGACTAGCGGGAACACCGGGGAGCTGTTTTTT. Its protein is CASTLTSGNTGELFF.

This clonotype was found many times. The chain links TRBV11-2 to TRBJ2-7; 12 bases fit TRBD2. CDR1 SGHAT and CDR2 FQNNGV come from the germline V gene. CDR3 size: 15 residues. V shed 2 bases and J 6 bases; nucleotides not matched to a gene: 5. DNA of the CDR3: TGTGCCAGCAGCTTACAGGGACTAGCGGGTGGCGAGCAGTACTTC. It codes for CASSLQGLAGGEQYF.

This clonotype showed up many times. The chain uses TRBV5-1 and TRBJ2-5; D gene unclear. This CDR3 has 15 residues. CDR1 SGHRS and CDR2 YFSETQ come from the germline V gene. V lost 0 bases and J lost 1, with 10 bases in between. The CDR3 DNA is TGCGCCAGCAGCTTGGACCCGGGCCCCCAAGAGACCCAGTACTTC. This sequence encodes CASSLDPGPQETQYF.

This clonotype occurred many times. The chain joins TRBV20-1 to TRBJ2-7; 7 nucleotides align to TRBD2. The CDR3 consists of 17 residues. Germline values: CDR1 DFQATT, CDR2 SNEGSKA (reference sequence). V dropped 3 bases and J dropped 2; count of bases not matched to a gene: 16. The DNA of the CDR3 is TGCAGTGCTAGCGTCTCCCTTAGCGGGTTAACCGCCTACGAGCAGTACTTC. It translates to CSASVSLSGLTAYEQYF.

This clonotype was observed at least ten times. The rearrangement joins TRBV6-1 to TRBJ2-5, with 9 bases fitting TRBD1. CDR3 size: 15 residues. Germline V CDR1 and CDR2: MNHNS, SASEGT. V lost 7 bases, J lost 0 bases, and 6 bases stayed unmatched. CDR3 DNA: TGTGCCAGCACCACGGGACAGGGTTACCAAGAGACCCAGTACTTC. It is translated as CASTTGQGYQETQYF.

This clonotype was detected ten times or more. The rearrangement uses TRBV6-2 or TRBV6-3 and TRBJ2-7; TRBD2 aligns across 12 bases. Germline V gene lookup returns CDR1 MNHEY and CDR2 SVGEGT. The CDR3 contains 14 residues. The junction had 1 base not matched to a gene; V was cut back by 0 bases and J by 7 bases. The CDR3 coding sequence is TGTGCCAGCAGTTACTCACTAGCGGGAGGTGAGCAGTACTTC. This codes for CASSYSLAGGEQYF.

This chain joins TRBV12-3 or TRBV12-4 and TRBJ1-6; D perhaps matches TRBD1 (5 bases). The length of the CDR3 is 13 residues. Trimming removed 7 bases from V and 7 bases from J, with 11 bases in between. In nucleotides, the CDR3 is TGTGCCAGCACAGGGATAGAAAATTCACCCCTCCACTTT. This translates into CASTGIENSPLHF.